This T cell receptor (beta chain) emerged from a study of graft-versus-host responses after intestinal transplantation. For the study at large: As for transplant type, recipients had multivisceral, liver-intestinal, or isolated intestinal grafts. Once they had received anti-thymocyte globulin induction, all recipients took tacrolimus and steroids for approximately three years. Study-level points and caveats: Marrow from the recipient contained GvH clones, some of which had appeared first in ileum or blood. When patients had graft-donor T cell macrochimerism, their allografts held high graft-versus-host to host-versus-graft clonal ratios.

Remarks on this clone: The antigen is unknown.

Per the germline V gene, CDR1 is SGHTA and CDR2 is FQGNSA. This CDR3 is built from 17 residues. V gave up 1 base and J gave up 9 bases; unmatched junction bases: 15. The table came from immunoSEQ multiplex PCR; TCRdb's copy has only in-frame clones and leaves some out. Of some 110,000 clones detected, more than 85% appear once; the ten largest clones hold 0.95% to 1.5%. This specimen consisted of unstimulated CD8+ T cells sorted from spleen or lymph node cells, obtained before transplant. This clonotype was sampled from a human donor who was the organ donor for an intestinal transplant. The J gene is TRBJ2-1, the V gene TRBV7-2; 7 bases align to TRBD2. For the CDR3, the DNA is TGTGCCAGCAGCTTAGTGGGGTCTAGCGGTCGCGGAGGTGAGCAGTTCTTC. Its protein product is CASSLVGSSGRGGEQFF.